Presented here are 9 T cell receptor beta chains from one specimen sequenced in a study of shared clonotypes between healthy human individuals. Terminally differentiated effector memory CD45RA+ cells were excluded by CCR7 positive selection of CD45RO-negative cells. Only in-frame clones appear in the TCRdb table, and some are missing; sequencing was by immunoSEQ multiplex PCR. The table records about 2.1 million clones, about 94% of them present only once. Sequencing was performed on naive CD8+ T cells from PBMCs. The receptors come from a young man in good health. Some clones in this sample may be carry-over from other donors' samples.

The rearrangement uses TRBV30 and TRBJ2-1, with D possibly TRBD2 on 5 matching bases. V dropped 0 bases and J dropped 14 bases, with 11 bases sitting between them. This CDR3 comprises 11 residues. Germline V CDR1 and CDR2: GTSNPN, SVGIG (reference sequence). Written as DNA, the CDR3 is TGTGCCTGGAGTGTTCAGAGGGAGAAGTTCTTC. Its protein product is CAWSVQREKFF. Using reference TRBV30 and TRBJ2-1 for the parts outside the CDR3, the full variable domain is SQTIHQWPATLVQPVGSPLSLECTVEGTSNPNLYWYRQAAGRGLQLLFYSVGIGQISSEVPQNLSASRPQDRQFILSSKKLLLSDSGFYLCAWSVQREKFFGPGTRLTVL.

The V call is TRBV7-6, the J call TRBJ1-2, with 8 positions matching TRBD1. The CDR3 is made up of 15 amino acids. CDR1 and CDR2 from the germline V gene are SGHVS and FNYEAQ. The trim removed 1 base at V and 5 bases at J, leaving 6 bases unmatched. Here the CDR3 reads CASSLEVRGLYGYTF. DNA of the CDR3: TGTGCCAGCAGCTTAGAAGTCAGGGGGCTGTATGGCTACACCTTC.

This rearrangement joins TRBV5-1 to TRBJ2-7; D is perhaps TRBD1 (6 bases). Trimming pared 3 bases from V and 4 bases from J, leaving 14 bases between. The CDR3 loop spans 14 amino acids. CDR1 is SGHRS and CDR2 is YFSETQ in the germline V gene. CDR3 residues: CASSYTGSRYEQYF. The CDR3 nucleotides read TGCGCCAGCAGCTACACAGGGAGTCGGTACGAGCAGTACTTC.

The chain is built from TRBV19 and TRBJ1-4, with a possible D match to TRBD1 (5 bases). CDR1 and CDR2 from the germline V gene are LNHDA and SQIVND (reference sequence). The V gene lost 4 bases and the J gene lost 5 bases, with 11 bases spanning the gap. The CDR3 extends over 14 amino acids. The CDR3 loop is CASSTRGTNEKLFF. CDR3 coding DNA: TGTGCCAGTAGTACGCGGGGCACAAATGAAAAACTGTTTTTT. The complete variable domain, with remaining parts taken from reference TRBV19 and TRBJ1-4, reads DGGITQSPKYLFRKEGQNVTLSCEQNLNHDAMYWYRQDPGQGLRLIYYSQIVNDFQKGDIAEGYSVSREKKESFPLTVTSAQKNPTAFYLCASSTRGTNEKLFFGSGTQLSVL.

The V call is TRBV19, the J call TRBJ1-1; TRBD1 is a possible D gene (6 bases). Trimming removed 6 bases from V and 3 bases from J, with 17 bases in between. Germline lookup yields CDR1 LNHDA and CDR2 SQIVND (reference sequence). CDR3 length: 15 residues. The CDR3 DNA follows: TGTGCCAGTAGCTGGACGGGGGGGCTTGACACTGAAGCTTTCTTT. It translates to CASSWTGGLDTEAFF.

This chain links TRBV19 with TRBJ2-7; no clear D. Trimming shortened V by 4 bases and J by 4 bases, and 11 bases separated the two germline ends. CDR3 length: 13 residues. Per the germline V gene, CDR1 is LNHDA and CDR2 is SQIVND (reference sequence). The CDR3 spells CASSKGPRYEQYF. The CDR3 DNA reads TGTGCCAGTAGTAAAGGGCCCAGATACGAGCAGTACTTC.

V and J are TRBV28 and TRBJ2-5, with 9 bases fitting TRBD2. The CDR3 covers 15 residues. Per germline, CDR1 MDHEN and CDR2 SYDVKM. V dropped 5 bases and J dropped 5; count of bases not matched to a gene: 9. CDR3 DNA: TGTGCCAGCAGTCGTCGCGGGAGGGGTGTGGAGACCCAGTACTTC. It yields the protein CASSRRGRGVETQYF.

The CDR3 here is CASSGGTGLAGYEQYF. CDR3 coding DNA: TGCGCCAGCAGCGGGGGAACCGGACTAGCTGGCTACGAGCAGTACTTC. The rearrangement uses TRBV5-1 and TRBJ2-7; 8 bases map to TRBD2. The V and J ends lost 4 bases and 3 bases, in that order; junction bases with no gene match: 12. The CDR3 length is 16 residues. CDR1 SGHRS and CDR2 YFSETQ come from the germline V gene.

The chain couples TRBV6-1 to TRBJ2-7, with D maybe TRBD1 (6 bases). Trimming left V 6 bases short and J 4 bases short, with 16 bases between. Looked up from germline, CDR1 is MNHNS and CDR2 is SASEGT. CDR3 length: 14 residues. CDR3 region: CASRPEWTEYEQYF. The CDR3 nucleotides are TGTGCCAGCAGACCAGAATGGACAGAATACGAGCAGTACTTC.